These T cell receptor beta chains were read from a single sample in a study of a mutant IDH1 vaccine in newly diagnosed glioma. The table came from immunoSEQ multiplex PCR; TCRdb's copy has only in-frame clones and leaves some out. Of about 60,000 clones listed, 87% were seen once; the top ten hold about 1.5%. The antigens for these receptors are not known. Source: PBMCs, taken from a glioma patient whose treatment included an IDH1 peptide vaccine. These receptors came from a man aged 40-49 years with glioma. CDR3s include the opening cysteine and the closing phenylalanine or tryptophan. The D gene is left open where the match is weak. Some rows have no size entry. The others give once, few or many, or a class for an expanded clone.

>TRBD2|NA|TRBJ2-1|TRBV9
CASSVETSGSRGEQFF
TGTGCCAGCAGCGTAGAGACTAGCGGGAGTAGGGGTGAGCAGTTCTTC
>NA|NA|TRBJ1-1|TRBV7-7
CASSLRGTEAFF
TGTGCTAGCAGCCTAAGGGGCACTGAAGCTTTCTTT
>TRBD1|NA|TRBJ2-7|TRBV2
CASSVDRGNEQYF
TGTGCCAGCAGTGTAGACAGGGGCAACGAGCAGTACTTC
>NA|medium-sized|TRBJ2-2|TRBV14
CASSYNTGELFF
TGTGCCAGCAGCTACAACACCGGGGAGCTGTTTTTT
>TRBD1|NA|TRBJ2-7|TRBV6-5
CASSTGGREQYF
TGTGCCAGCAGTACAGGGGGGAGGGAGCAGTACTTC
>NA|NA|TRBJ2-1|TRBV6-1
CASSDERRPLYNEQFF
TGTGCCAGCAGTGATGAGCGGAGGCCCCTTTACAATGAGCAGTTCTTC
>NA|NA|TRBJ2-6|TRBV18
CASSPTRRSGANVLTF
TGTGCCAGCTCGCCGACACGCCGCTCTGGGGCCAACGTCCTGACTTTC
>TRBD1|NA|TRBJ2-2|TRBV11-2
CASSLEPRTGATGELFF
TGTGCCAGCAGCTTAGAACCGAGGACAGGGGCAACCGGGGAGCTGTTTTTT
>NA|NA|TRBJ2-7|TRBV5-1
CASSYDGEQYF
TGCGCCAGCAGCTACGACGGCGAGCAGTACTTC
>TRBD1|NA|TRBJ2-1|TRBV9
CASSGRGPQSANEQFF
TGTGCCAGCAGCGGTAGGGGGCCCCAGTCCGCTAATGAGCAGTTCTTC
>NA|NA|TRBJ1-1|TRBV2
CASRTWARDTEAFF
TGTGCCAGCAGGACGTGGGCTCGGGACACTGAAGCTTTCTTT
>TRBD1|few|TRBJ1-1|TRBV19
CASSTYPPTSTGLAFF
TGTGCCAGTAGTACATACCCACCCACGTCGACAGGGTTGGCTTTCTTT
>NA|NA|TRBJ2-7|TRBV5-6
CASHRRTREQYF
TGTGCCAGCCACAGGCGTACGAGGGAGCAGTACTTC
>TRBD1|NA|TRBJ2-7|TRBV18
CASSPGTGRNEQYF
TGTGCCAGCTCACCTGGGACAGGGAGGAACGAGCAGTACTTC
>NA|few|TRBJ2-7|TRBV28
CASSLGYEQYF
TGTGCCAGCAGTTTGGGTTACGAGCAGTACTTC
>NA|NA|TRBJ1-1|TRBV2
CASSKSTFMNTEAFF
TGTGCCAGCAGTAAATCAACCTTCATGAACACTGAAGCTTTCTTT
>TRBD2|few|TRBJ2-5|TRBV7-8
CASSLGRAGGPETQYF
TGTGCCAGCAGCTTAGGAAGAGCGGGAGGGCCGGAGACCCAGTACTTC
>NA|NA|TRBJ2-5|TRBV20-1
CSAHRKTQYF
TGCAGTGCTCACCGAAAGACCCAGTACTTC
>TRBD2|once|TRBJ2-1|TRBV19
CASSPLAGYNEQFF
TGTGCCAGTAGTCCTTTAGCGGGGTACAATGAGCAGTTCTTC
>NA|few|TRBJ2-7|TRBV5-1
CASRTTNRRGYEQYF
TGCGCCAGCAGGACCACAAATCGGAGGGGCTACGAGCAGTACTTC
>NA|NA|TRBJ1-1|TRBV27
CASSLQGRGTEAFF
TGTGCCAGCAGTTTACAGGGCCGGGGCACTGAAGCTTTCTTT
>NA|NA|TRBJ1-5|TRBV25-1
CASMGQPQHF
TGTGCCAGCATGGGTCAGCCCCAGCATTTT
>TRBD2|NA|TRBJ2-7|TRBV7-6
CASSLAGLAGANEQYF
TGTGCCAGCAGCTTAGCGGGACTAGCGGGAGCCAACGAGCAGTACTTC
>TRBD2|NA|TRBJ2-7|TRBV2
CASTRASGRGGEQYF
TGTGCCAGCACAAGGGCTAGCGGGAGGGGCGGCGAGCAGTACTTC
>NA|once|TRBJ2-3|TRBV7-2
CASSRDSSTDTQYF
TGTGCCAGCAGCCGGGACTCCAGCACAGATACGCAGTATTTT
>NA|NA|TRBJ1-5|TRBV18
CASSRTENQPQHF
TGTGCCAGCTCACGGACAGAGAATCAGCCCCAGCATTTT
>NA|NA|TRBJ1-1|TRBV27
CASSFLRDNTEAFF
TGTGCCAGCAGTTTTCTCAGGGATAACACTGAAGCTTTCTTT
>TRBD2|NA|TRBJ2-7|TRBV7-8
CASSLGTSDYEQYF
TGTGCCAGCAGCTTAGGGACTAGCGACTACGAGCAGTACTTC
>NA|NA|TRBJ2-7|TRBV6-5
CAVRKSGGEQYF
TGTGCCGTACGGAAATCTGGCGGCGAGCAGTACTTC
>TRBD2|NA|TRBJ2-7|TRBV25-1
CASSGLMSGRGLEQYF
TGTGCCAGCAGTGGGCTGATGAGCGGGAGAGGGCTCGAGCAGTACTTC
>NA|once|TRBJ1-2|TRBV2
CASSVDRSNYGYTF
TGTGCCAGCAGTGTGGACCGTTCTAACTATGGCTACACCTTC
>NA|NA|TRBJ1-1|TRBV13
CASSPRGGSAEAFF
TGTGCCAGCAGCCCAAGGGGGGGCAGCGCTGAAGCTTTCTTT
>NA|NA|TRBJ1-1|TRBV19
CASSIRGKGPEAFF
TGTGCCAGTAGTATAAGAGGAAAAGGCCCTGAAGCTTTCTTT
>TRBD2|few|TRBJ2-3|TRBV6-4
CASSSGTSGGRDTQYF
TGTGCCAGCAGCTCCGGGACTAGCGGGGGCAGAGATACGCAGTATTTT
>NA|NA|TRBJ1-4|TRBV7-2
CASSLSPGLASEKLFF
TGTGCCAGCAGCTTAAGTCCGGGGCTGGCGAGTGAAAAACTGTTTTTT
>NA|NA|TRBJ2-7|TRBV7-2
CASSLTYEQYF
TGTGCCAGCAGCCTGACCTACGAGCAGTACTTC
>NA|NA|TRBJ1-1|TRBV5-5
CASSGAGSGTEAFF
TGTGCCAGCAGCGGGGCAGGGAGCGGTACTGAAGCTTTCTTT
>NA|few|TRBJ2-7|TRBV6-5
CASSYSAGGYEQYF
TGTGCCAGCAGTTACTCGGCTGGGGGCTACGAGCAGTACTTC
>NA|NA|TRBJ2-7|TRBV9
CASSHSDGTYEQYF
TGTGCCAGCAGTCACTCGGACGGGACCTACGAGCAGTACTTC
>NA|NA|TRBJ2-2|TRBV18
CASSPPLGGNTGELFF
TGTGCCAGCTCACCCCCGCTCGGGGGCAATACCGGGGAGCTGTTTTTT
>TRBD1|few|TRBJ2-2|TRBV2
CASKETGGTGELFF
TGTGCCAGCAAAGAGACAGGGGGCACCGGGGAGCTGTTTTTT
>NA|NA|TRBJ2-2|TRBV7-9
CASSLDPRKPSTGELFF
TGTGCCAGCAGCTTAGATCCGAGGAAACCCTCGACCGGGGAGCTGTTTTTT
>TRBD2|NA|TRBJ2-3|TRBV5-1
CASRGGTTDTQYF
TGCGCCAGCAGGGGGGGGACCACAGATACGCAGTATTTT